These 7 T cell receptor beta chains share one sample of origin, sequenced in a study of human T cells and chemical hapten exposure. Stated time point: pre-sensitization, week 0. Described treatment: therapeutic diphenylcyclopropenone sensitization with weekly scalp DPC. MiXCR, run by TCRdb on the RACE reads, gives a single entry per CDR3 protein. This table has about 59,000 distinct CDR3 sequences, 11% appearing once. The source was whole blood, collected in connection with sensitization to the hapten diphenylcyclopropenone (DPC). The origin of the receptors is a woman aged 40 to 55 with alopecia areata. Some clones in this sample may be carry-over from other donors' samples.

This clonotype was counted at least ten times. V gene TRBV10-3 combines with J gene TRBJ2-3; D may match TRBD1 or TRBD2 (5 bases each). V lost 6 bases and J 6 bases, leaving 7 bases between the germline ends. CDR3 length: 11 amino acids. Germline CDR1 reads ENHRY; CDR2 reads SYGVKD. The CDR3 coding sequence is TGTGCCATCAGCGAGGGGGATACGCAGTATTTT. Translating it yields CAISEGDTQYF.

The chain recombines TRBV24-1 with TRBJ1-2; D is perhaps TRBD1 (5 bases). Germline lookup yields CDR1 KGHDR and CDR2 SFDVKD. With 7 bases removed from V and 0 bases from J, the gap between germline ends came to 14 bases. This CDR3 contains 15 residues. DNA of the CDR3: TGTGCCACCAGAGGGTCTCAGGGAGCTAACTATGGCTACACCTTC. It specifies CATRGSQGANYGYTF.

In its sample, this clonotype was seen many times. This chain connects TRBV6-2 or TRBV6-3 to TRBJ1-1; tentative D call: TRBD1 (5 bases). This CDR3 is 14 amino acids long. In germline, CDR1 is MNHEY, CDR2 SVGEGT. Trimming took 5 bases from V and 5 from J, leaving 15 bases between them. CDR3 coding DNA: TGTGCCAGCAGTCCCGAGGGGAGGGTGACTGAAGCTTTCTTT. It specifies CASSPEGRVTEAFF.

In its sample, this clonotype was seen many times. The rearrangement uses TRBV14 and TRBJ2-7, with 8 nucleotides matching TRBD2. The CDR3 has 17 amino acids. The germline gives CDR1 SGHDN, CDR2 FVKESK. After removal of 4 bases from V and 0 bases from J, the junction contained 11 bases not matched to a gene. The CDR3 DNA is TGTGCCAGCAGCCGAGAGGTGGCGGGGACTAGCTCCTACGAGCAGTACTTC. Protein: CASSREVAGTSSYEQYF. The whole variable domain, remainder taken from reference TRBV14 and TRBJ2-7, is EAGVTQFPSHSVIEKGQTVTLRCDPISGHDNLYWYRRVMGKEIKFLLHFVKESKQDESGMPNNRFLAERTGGTYSTLKVQPAELEDSGVYFCASSREVAGTSSYEQYFGPGTRLTVT.

In this sample, this clonotype turned up a few times. The genes are TRBV28 and TRBJ1-5, with D tentatively TRBD1 (6 bases). Germline V lookup: CDR1 MDHEN, CDR2 SYDVKM. V shed 1 base and J shed 9 bases, with 16 bases lying between them. CDR3 length: 15 residues. The CDR3 protein is CASSLFAGARGPQHF. In DNA, the CDR3 is TGTGCCAGCAGTTTATTTGCGGGGGCGCGAGGGCCCCAGCATTTT.

The J gene is TRBJ2-7, the V gene TRBV30; D might be TRBD1 or TRBD2, each matching 7 bases. This CDR3 has 16 amino acids. Germline lookup yields CDR1 GTSNPN and CDR2 SVGIG (reference sequence). Between the trimmed V and J ends, which lost 3 bases and 3 bases, there was a span of 21 bases. CDR3 nucleotide sequence: TGTGCCTGGAGAGGGGGGGTGACAGGGAGAGACTACGAGCAGTACTTC. Its protein is CAWRGGVTGRDYEQYF.

This clonotype came up many times. The rearrangement uses TRBV6-5 and TRBJ1-2; 10 bases align to TRBD1. Germline V CDR1 and CDR2: MNHEY, SVGAGI. J lost 8 bases, V lost 6 bases, and 9 bases had no gene match. The length of the CDR3 is 14 residues. CDR3 region: CASSPPGQGYGYTF. The CDR3 nucleotides read TGTGCCAGCAGCCCCCCGGGACAGGGGTACGGCTACACCTTC.